The sequence of this T cell receptor (beta chain) was determined in a study of ipilimumab plus nivolumab after autologous stem cell transplantation. The CDR3 has 16 residues. Germline-derived CDR1 and CDR2 are LNHNV and YYDKDF (reference sequence). V gave up 1 base and J gave up 4 bases; unmatched junction bases: 7. This clone was seen a handful of times. Here immunoSEQ multiplex PCR was the method, and the copy in TCRdb shows in-frame clones only, minus some. The data hold around 17,000 clones, with over 60% observed a single time. The gene calls are TRBV15 and TRBJ2-7, with 10 bases aligning to TRBD2. The TCR originated in a male donor with diffuse large B-cell lymphoma. This material consisted of PBMCs, taken in a trial of ipilimumab plus nivolumab as post-transplant consolidation. CDR3 loop: CATSRVGTSEGYEQYF. DNA for the CDR3: TGTGCCACCAGCAGAGTTGGGACTAGCGAGGGGTACGAGCAGTACTTC.